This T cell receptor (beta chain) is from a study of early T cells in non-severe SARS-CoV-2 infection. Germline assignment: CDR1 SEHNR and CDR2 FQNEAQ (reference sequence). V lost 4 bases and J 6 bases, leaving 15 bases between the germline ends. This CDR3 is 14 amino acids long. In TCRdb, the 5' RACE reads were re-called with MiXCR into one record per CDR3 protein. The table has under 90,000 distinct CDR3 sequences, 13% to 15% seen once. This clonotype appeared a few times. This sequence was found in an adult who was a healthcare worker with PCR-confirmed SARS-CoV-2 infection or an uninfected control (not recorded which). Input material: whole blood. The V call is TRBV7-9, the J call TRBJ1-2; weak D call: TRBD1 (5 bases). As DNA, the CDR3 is TGTGCCAGCAGCTCCCTTCCCGAGGGACATGGCTACACCTTC. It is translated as CASSSLPEGHGYTF.